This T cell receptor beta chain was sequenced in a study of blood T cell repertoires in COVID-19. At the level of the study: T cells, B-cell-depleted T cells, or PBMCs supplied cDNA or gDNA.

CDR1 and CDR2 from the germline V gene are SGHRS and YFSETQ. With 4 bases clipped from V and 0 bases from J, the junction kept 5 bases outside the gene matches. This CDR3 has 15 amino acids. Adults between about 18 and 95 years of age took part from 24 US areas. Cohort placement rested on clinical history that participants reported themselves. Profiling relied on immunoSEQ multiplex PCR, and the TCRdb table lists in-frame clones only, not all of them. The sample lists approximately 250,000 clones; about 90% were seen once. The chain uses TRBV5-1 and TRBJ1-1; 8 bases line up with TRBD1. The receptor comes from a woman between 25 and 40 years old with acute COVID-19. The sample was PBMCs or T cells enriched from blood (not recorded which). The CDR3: CASSTDRDMNTEAFF. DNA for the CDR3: TGCGCCAGCAGCACGGACAGGGACATGAACACTGAAGCTTTCTTT.